This TCR beta chain was documented in a study of T-cell reconstitution after alpha-beta-depleted transplantation in children (dated by TCRdb to 2015 to 2016). For the wider study: Using TCR repertoire profiling, the study quantitatively followed how T-cell immune reconstitution unfolded in children after TCRalphabeta/CD19-depleted allogeneic hematopoietic cell transplantation. Overall study outcomes, separate from this receptor: The high TCRbeta diversity at day 60 in some patients was ascribed to recipient T cells and intrathymic progenitors that had survived conditioning. Apparently early alphabetaT-cell count recovery about two months after transplant reportedly relied on only several hundred rapidly expanded clones derived from non-depleted graft cells. Over subsequent months, a decline in hyperexpanded clone frequencies was noted, and after one year, T-cell counts and TCRbeta diversity were mostly ascribed to newly produced T cells.

This clonotype showed up just a few times. Its antigen is not yet known. One base away there is no much larger clone; base qualities are not given. Library generation was performed with PCR. For sequencing, an Illumina HiSeq 2500 was employed. Molecular barcoding was employed in the preparation of TCR libraries, with unique molecular identifiers being used to normalize TCRbeta repertoire quantification. TCRdb reprocessed the public reads (quality trimming at Q25 with fastp, clone calling with MiXCR) and kept in-frame beta chains. When rows share a CDR3 protein, they turn into one entry using the most common DNA and genes. The sample table holds over 200,000 distinct CDR3 sequences, of which roughly 8.1% were seen once. The ten largest make up 35% of the sample. What this sample's treatment or condition label stands for: allogeneic hematopoietic cell transplantation with graft depleted of TCRalphabeta T cells and CD19 B cells. The transplant recipients were children given TCRalphabeta/CD19-depleted allogeneic hematopoietic cell grafts.

Trimming costs V 0 bases and J 4 bases, and their ends lie 7 bases apart. As encoded in the germline V gene (reference sequence), CDR1 is SEHNR while CDR2 is FQNEAQ. Its CDR3 holds 14 amino acids, cysteine through phenylalanine. Of the read, only the CDR3 DNA is kept; its 42 bases are in frame from base 1. The clonotype comes from a male patient between 2 and 15 years old who had a stem cell transplant for acute myeloid leukemia, so the T cells may come from the graft donor. The rearrangement joined TRBV7-9 to TRBJ2-1, with the D gene not confidently named. The input for sequencing was PBMCs, mostly from graft donor cells, taken 360 days after TCRalphabeta/CD19-depleted stem cell transplant. The nucleotide sequence is given as TGTGCCAGCAGCTTAGCGGCGAGGTACAATGAGCAGTTCTTC. Its product reads: CASSLAARYNEQFF.